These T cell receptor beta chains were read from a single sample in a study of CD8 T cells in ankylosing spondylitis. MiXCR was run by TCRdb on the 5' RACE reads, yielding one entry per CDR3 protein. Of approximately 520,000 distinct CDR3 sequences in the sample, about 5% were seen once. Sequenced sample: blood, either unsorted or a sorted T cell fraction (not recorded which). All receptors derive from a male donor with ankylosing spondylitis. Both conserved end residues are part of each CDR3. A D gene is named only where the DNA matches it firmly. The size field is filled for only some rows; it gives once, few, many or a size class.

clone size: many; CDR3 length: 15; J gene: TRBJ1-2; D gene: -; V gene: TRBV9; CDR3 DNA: TGTGCCAGCAGTGATGGGAGGACGGTTGGTAAAGACTACACCTTC; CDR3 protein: CASSDGRTVGKDYTF
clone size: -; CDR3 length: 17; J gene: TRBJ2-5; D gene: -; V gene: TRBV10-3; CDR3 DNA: TGTGCCATCAGTGAGTCTCCCAACGTGGGAGCGAGAGAGACCCAGTACTTC; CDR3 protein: CAISESPNVGARETQYF
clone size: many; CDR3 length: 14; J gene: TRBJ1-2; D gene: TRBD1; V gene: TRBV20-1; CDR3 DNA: TGCAGTGCTAGCACCGGGACAGCTAACTATGGCTACACCTTC; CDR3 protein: CSASTGTANYGYTF
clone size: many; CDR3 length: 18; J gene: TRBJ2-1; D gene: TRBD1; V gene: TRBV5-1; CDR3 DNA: TGCGCCAGCAGCTTGGCCTTGTTTGGGACAGGGCCCCAAGGTGAGCAGTTCTTC; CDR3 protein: CASSLALFGTGPQGEQFF
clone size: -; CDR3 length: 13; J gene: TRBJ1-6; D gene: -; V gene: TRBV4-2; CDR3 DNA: TGTGCCAGCGGAGCGGGCAGGGGTGAGCCCCTCCACTTT; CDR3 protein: CASGAGRGEPLHF
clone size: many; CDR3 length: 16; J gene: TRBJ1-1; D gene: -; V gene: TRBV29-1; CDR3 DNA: TGCAGCGTTGAAGATATCTGGGGGGGGGTGAACACTGAAGCTTTCTTT; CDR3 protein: CSVEDIWGGVNTEAFF
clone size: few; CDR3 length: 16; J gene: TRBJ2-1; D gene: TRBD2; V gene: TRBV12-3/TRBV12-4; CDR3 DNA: TGTGCCAGCAGTTTATACAGGACTAGCGTCCACAATGAGCAGTTCTTC; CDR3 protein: CASSLYRTSVHNEQFF
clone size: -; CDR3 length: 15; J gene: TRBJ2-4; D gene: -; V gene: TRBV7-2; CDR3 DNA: TGTGCCAGCAGCCCGGCACTGGCCGCCAAAAACATTCAGTACTTC; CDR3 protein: CASSPALAAKNIQYF
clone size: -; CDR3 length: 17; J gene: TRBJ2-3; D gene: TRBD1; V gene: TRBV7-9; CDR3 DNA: TGTGCCAGCAGCAACATCCCGGGACAGGGGGTGACAGATACGCAGTATTTT; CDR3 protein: CASSNIPGQGVTDTQYF
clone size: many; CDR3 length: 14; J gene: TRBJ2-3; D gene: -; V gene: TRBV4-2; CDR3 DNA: TGTGCCAGCAGCCAGGGAGGGGGAGGAGATACGCAGTATTTT; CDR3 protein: CASSQGGGGDTQYF
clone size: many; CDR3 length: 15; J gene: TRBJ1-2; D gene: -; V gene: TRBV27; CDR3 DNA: TGTGCCAGCAGTTTATTGGGCAGGGAGGAGTATGGCTACACCTTC; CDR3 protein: CASSLLGREEYGYTF
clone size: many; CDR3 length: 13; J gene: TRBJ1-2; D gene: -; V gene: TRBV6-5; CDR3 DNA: TGTGCCAGCAGTTACTTCGACAGTACTCGCTACACCTTC; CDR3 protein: CASSYFDSTRYTF
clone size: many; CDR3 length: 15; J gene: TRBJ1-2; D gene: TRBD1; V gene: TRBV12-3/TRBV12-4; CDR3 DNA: TGTGCCAGCAGTTTGGGTTGGGGACAGGGTGATGGCTACACCTTC; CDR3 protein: CASSLGWGQGDGYTF
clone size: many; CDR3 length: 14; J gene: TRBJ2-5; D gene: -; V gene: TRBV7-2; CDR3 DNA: TGTGCCAGCAGTTCCGGACGGATTCAAGAGACCCAGTACTTC; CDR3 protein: CASSSGRIQETQYF
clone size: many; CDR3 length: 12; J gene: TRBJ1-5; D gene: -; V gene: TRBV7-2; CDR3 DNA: TGTGCCAGCAGCTTTTCTAGGCAGCCCCAGCATTTT; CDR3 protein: CASSFSRQPQHF
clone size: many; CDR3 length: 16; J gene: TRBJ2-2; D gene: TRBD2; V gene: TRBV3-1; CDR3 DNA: TGTGCCAGCAGCCAACGGGGGGGCCAGGACACCGGGGAGCTGTTTTTT; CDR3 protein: CASSQRGGQDTGELFF
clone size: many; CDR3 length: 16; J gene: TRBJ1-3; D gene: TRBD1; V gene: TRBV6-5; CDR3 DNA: TGTGCCAGCAGTTACTCGACGACAGGGCGCGGAAACACCATATATTTT; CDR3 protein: CASSYSTTGRGNTIYF
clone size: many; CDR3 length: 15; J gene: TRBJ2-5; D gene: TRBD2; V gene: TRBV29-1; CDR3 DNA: TGCAGCGTTGTGGGACTAGCGGGACCACAAGAGACCCAGTACTTC; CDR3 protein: CSVVGLAGPQETQYF
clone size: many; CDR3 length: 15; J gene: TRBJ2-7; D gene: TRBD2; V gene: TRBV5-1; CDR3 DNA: TGCGCCAGCAGCCTCGAAGGACTAGCGGGCGTCGAGCAGTACTTC; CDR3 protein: CASSLEGLAGVEQYF
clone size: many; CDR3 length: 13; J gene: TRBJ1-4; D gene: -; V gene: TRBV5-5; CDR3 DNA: TGTGCCAGCAGCTTGATGGGGAATGAAAAACTGTTTTTT; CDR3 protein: CASSLMGNEKLFF
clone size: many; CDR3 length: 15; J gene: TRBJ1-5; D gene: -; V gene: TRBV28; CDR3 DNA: TGTGCCAGCAGTTTAGGGGGGACGAGCAATCAGCCCCAGCATTTT; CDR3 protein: CASSLGGTSNQPQHF
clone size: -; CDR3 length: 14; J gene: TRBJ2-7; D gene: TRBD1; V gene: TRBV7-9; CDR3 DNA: TGTGCCCGCAGCAGCCGGGACAGGGCCTACGAGCAGTACTTC; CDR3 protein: CARSSRDRAYEQYF
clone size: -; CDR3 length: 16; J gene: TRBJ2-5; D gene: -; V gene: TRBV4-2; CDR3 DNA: TGTGCCAGCAGCCCGGGTAGCGCCCCGCTCCAGGAGACCCAGTACTTC; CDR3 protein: CASSPGSAPLQETQYF
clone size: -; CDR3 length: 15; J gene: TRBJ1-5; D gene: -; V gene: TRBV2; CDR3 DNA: TGTGCCAGCAGTGAAGGCCTGCGACCCCACCAGCCCCAGCATTTT; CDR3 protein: CASSEGLRPHQPQHF